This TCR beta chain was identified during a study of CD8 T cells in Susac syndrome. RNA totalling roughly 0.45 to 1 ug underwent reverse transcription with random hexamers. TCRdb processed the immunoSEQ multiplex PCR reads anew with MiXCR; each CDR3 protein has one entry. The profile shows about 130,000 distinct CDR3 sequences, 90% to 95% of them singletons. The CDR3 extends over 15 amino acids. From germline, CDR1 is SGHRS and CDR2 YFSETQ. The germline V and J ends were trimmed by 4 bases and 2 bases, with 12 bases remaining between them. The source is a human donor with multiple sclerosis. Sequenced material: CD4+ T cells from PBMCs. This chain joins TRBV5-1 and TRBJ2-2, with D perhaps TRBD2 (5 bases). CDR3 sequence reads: CASSPGSGNTGELFF. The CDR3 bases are TGCGCCAGCAGCCCCGGCAGCGGTAACACCGGGGAGCTGTTTTTT.